This record looks at one TCR beta chain sequence and its context. Its antigen remains unknown. The sample belongs to a study of T cells after yellow fever vaccination. TCRdb reanalysed the 5' RACE reads using MiXCR and keeps one entry per CDR3 protein. This table holds under 700,000 distinct CDR3 sequences, around 17% found once. Study-level results: It was the secondary response that reached its peak faster, day 5 versus 15, but it was weaker. CD4 and CD8 compartments shared a small share of clonotypes, likely from convergent recombination.

Trimming removed 9 bases at V and 5 bases at J, with 4 bases between. The CDR3 covers 10 residues. From germline, CDR1 is MDHEN and CDR2 SYDVKM. This specimen consisted of PBMCs, obtained 4 to 5 days after the first yellow fever vaccination. This chain joins TRBV28 and TRBJ1-4; the D is unclear. The TCR sequence derives from a man between 18 and 35 years old who received the YFV17D yellow fever vaccine. The CDR3 is CASENEKLFF. CDR3 in DNA: TGTGCCAGTGAAAATGAAAAACTGTTTTTT.